Below, one T cell receptor beta chain is given with its context. The naive CD8 subset, CD45RO-negative cells positively selected for CCR7, excluded terminally differentiated effector memory CD45RA+ cells. Clones were sequenced by immunoSEQ multiplex PCR, and TCRdb holds only the in-frame ones, with some missing. The sample includes roughly 650,000 clones, 95% to 97% of them seen just once. The CDR3 has 14 amino acids. Germline lookup yields CDR1 LNHDA and CDR2 SQIVND (reference sequence). V lost 4 bases and J 3 bases, leaving 9 bases between the germline ends. This sample is part of a study of shared clonotypes between healthy human individuals.

The V gene is TRBV19, the J gene TRBJ2-2; maybe TRBD2 (5 bases). The sequenced sample consisted of naive CD8+ T cells sorted from blood. The TCR comes from a woman aged 25 to 39 in good health. DNA of the CDR3: TGTGCCAGTAGTACCCGGGAATACACCGGGGAGCTGTTTTTT. Protein product: CASSTREYTGELFF.